This record covers a single TCR beta chain. What it binds is not known. This entry is derived from a study of T cell responses to AZD1222 COVID-19 vaccine. Study conclusions and caveats: When two AZD1222 doses had been given, Spike-specific TCR breadth and depth rose. Possibly, clonal diversity was underestimated; donors were largely white British and included more females. Targeting of unmutated variant regions was reportedly seen in nearly half of spike-specific TCRs. Spike regions recognized by vaccine-associated CD4 TCRs spanned the protein, led by 160-218 and 743-854.

Here immunoSEQ multiplex PCR was the method, and the copy in TCRdb shows in-frame clones only, minus some. The sample has tens of thousands of clones, around 80% seen once. The length of the CDR3 is 15 residues. Germline V gene data show CDR1 as SGHVS and CDR2 as FNYEAQ. V was pared by 5 bases and J by 5 bases, with 9 bases of the junction left unmatched. The sequence derives from an adult who received the AZD1222 COVID-19 vaccine. The chain is built from TRBV7-6 and TRBJ2-3; 8 bases line up with TRBD2. This material consisted of peripheral blood, taken 28 days after the second AZD1222 dose. The CDR3 nucleotides read TGTGCCAGCAGCCAAAATAGCGGGGTTGGAGATACGCAGTATTTT. Amino acid sequence: CASSQNSGVGDTQYF.